This is a list of T cell receptor beta chains from one sample in a study of blood T cell repertoires in COVID-19. Sequencing used immunoSEQ multiplex PCR; TCRdb keeps in-frame clones, though not all of them. The sample shows approximately 210,000 clones, 85% to 90% of them seen only once. The sequenced sample was peripheral blood. These receptors were obtained from a man younger than 30 with active or convalescent COVID-19. Both conserved end residues are part of each CDR3. A D gene is named only where the DNA matches it firmly. Size is stated for part of the rows, as once, few or many counts, or as a class when the clone is expanded.

v_gene	d_gene	abundance	j_gene	CDR3aa	CDR3nt
TRBV3-1/TRBV3-2	TRBD2	.	TRBJ2-1	CASSPRLGLADNEQFF	TGTGCCAGCAGCCCTCGTTTGGGACTAGCGGACAATGAGCAGTTCTTC
TRBV30	TRBD2	.	TRBJ2-3	CAWEIGTSAQYF	TGTGCCTGGGAAATCGGGACTAGCGCGCAGTATTTT
TRBV30	TRBD2	.	TRBJ2-3	CAWTRTRTSGRTDTQYF	TGTGCCTGGACTCGAACTCGGACTAGCGGGCGCACAGATACGCAGTATTTT
TRBV19	TRBD2	.	TRBJ2-3	CASSIRTTSGRRDTQYF	TGTGCCAGTAGTATTAGAACGACTAGCGGGAGGAGAGATACGCAGTATTTT
TRBV24-1	TRBD2	.	TRBJ2-7	CATSDRTSGSYEQYF	TGTGCCACCAGTGACCGGACTAGCGGGAGTTACGAGCAGTACTTC
TRBV6-1	TRBD2	.	TRBJ2-7	CASSGLILTSGRAGEQYF	TGTGCCAGCAGTGGGCTCATTTTGACTAGCGGGAGGGCGGGGGAGCAGTACTTC
TRBV5-1	TRBD1	.	TRBJ1-1	CASSLDGTGTNTEAFF	TGCGCCAGCAGCTTGGACGGGACAGGGACGAACACTGAAGCTTTCTTT
TRBV20-1	.	.	TRBJ2-2	CSASPQADGELFF	TGCAGTGCTAGTCCCCAGGCTGACGGGGAGCTGTTTTTT
TRBV7-3	TRBD2	.	TRBJ2-7	CASSKIAGGSYEQYF	TGTGCCAGCAGCAAAATAGCGGGGGGTTCCTACGAGCAGTACTTC
TRBV4-3	.	.	TRBJ2-2	CASSKLGLSGELFF	TGCGCCAGCAGTAAACTAGGCCTCAGCGGGGAGCTGTTTTTT
TRBV14	.	.	TRBJ1-2	CASSQEFRRGGNYGYTF	TGTGCCAGCAGCCAAGAATTTAGAAGGGGAGGCAACTATGGCTACACCTTC
TRBV6-5	.	.	TRBJ2-7	CASRKSASYEQYF	TGTGCCAGCAGGAAAAGCGCGAGCTACGAGCAGTACTTC
TRBV5-1	.	.	TRBJ2-7	CASSLSGAHEQYF	TGCGCCAGCAGCTTGTCGGGTGCCCACGAGCAGTACTTC
TRBV20-1	TRBD2	once	TRBJ2-4	CSASHPAGGPGLKNIQYF	TGCAGTGCTAGTCATCCAGCGGGAGGGCCAGGATTGAAAAACATTCAGTACTTC
TRBV19	.	.	TRBJ2-1	CASSITEYNEQFF	TGTGCCAGTAGTATTACGGAGTACAATGAGCAGTTCTTC
TRBV3-1/TRBV3-2	TRBD2	.	TRBJ2-5	CASSQVFGGGSYQETQYF	TGTGCCAGCAGCCAAGTCTTCGGGGGGGGATCGTACCAAGAGACCCAGTACTTC
TRBV7-3	TRBD1	.	TRBJ2-3	CASSLGGQGEADTQYF	TGTGCCAGCAGCTTAGGCGGACAGGGGGAAGCAGATACGCAGTATTTT
TRBV27	.	.	TRBJ2-3	CAGSLSGVTDTQYF	TGTGCCGGCAGTCTTAGCGGAGTAACAGATACGCAGTATTTT